The 11 T cell receptor beta chains given below trace back to one sample, sequenced in a study of cytomegalovirus exposure and HLA in healthy donors (dated by TCRdb to the late 2010s). Libraries were made using the immunoSEQ multiplex PCR assay. A mixture of 60 forward primers for TCR Vbeta segments and 13 reverse primers for TCR Jbeta segments was used in the multiplex PCR. This is the immuneACCESS table as TCRdb keeps it, with only in-frame sequences that have V and J called. A part of the clones is gone; compared with another copy, unresolved V genes explain less than half, and the rest is unexplained. The sample yields some 200,000 clones; approximately 84% were counted once. The ten largest clones represent 3.8% of the sample. The sequenced sample consisted of PBMCs. Every receptor here comes from a man aged 50-59 years in good health and CMV-seronegative.

CDR3 residues: CASSLGQGGSEQFF. The CDR3 nucleotides read TGTGCCAGCAGCTTAGGGCAGGGGGGAAGTGAGCAGTTCTTC. The rearrangement links TRBV7-6 to TRBJ2-1, with D possibly being TRBD1 (7 bases). Germline CDR1 and CDR2: SGHVS and FNYEAQ. Between the trimmed V and J ends, which lost 1 base and 9 bases, there was a span of 13 bases. The CDR3 covers 14 residues.

This chain joins TRBV7-2 and TRBJ2-5; D is undetermined. The V gene lost 6 bases and the J gene lost 4 bases, with 15 bases spanning the gap. There are 14 residues in the CDR3. Germline CDR1 and CDR2: SGHTA and FQGNSA. The CDR3 sequence: CASSPPGRPETQYF. DNA of the CDR3: TGTGCCAGCAGTCCCCCGGGTCGTCCAGAGACCCAGTACTTC.

The J gene is TRBJ1-1, the V gene TRBV2, with TRBD1 identical over 7 bases. Losses at the gene ends were 4 bases for V and 1 base for J; bases not matched to a gene: 6. The CDR3 is 15 amino acids. Germline CDR1 reads SNHLY; CDR2 reads FYNNEI. CDR3 coding DNA: TGTGCCAGCAGTGGAGGGGGCGCGAGGAACACTGAAGCTTTCTTT. It is translated as CASSGGGARNTEAFF.

This clone appeared a single time. The chain uses TRBV29-1 and TRBJ2-6; TRBD1 is a possible D gene (5 bases). The CDR3 is 15 amino acids. Trimming removed 7 bases at V and 0 bases at J, with 13 bases between. The germline V gene encodes CDR1 SQVTM and CDR2 ANQGSEA. CDR3 sequence: CSAGLDSSGANVLTF. The CDR3 bases are TGCAGCGCTGGTCTTGACAGCTCTGGGGCCAACGTCCTGACTTTC.

This rearrangement joins TRBV4-1 to TRBJ2-1, with D maybe TRBD2 (6 bases). Per the germline V gene, CDR1 is MGHRA and CDR2 is YSYEKL. V lost 0 bases to trimming and J lost 8 bases, with 17 bases between them. The CDR3 runs to 16 residues. CDR3 protein: CASSQESASASYEQFF. CDR3 sequence (DNA): TGCGCCAGCAGCCAAGAAAGCGCTAGCGCTAGCTATGAGCAGTTCTTC.

This clone has a handful of counts. The chain employs TRBV5-4 and TRBJ1-3; D call uncertain. The CDR3 runs 18 residues. Deletions cut 1 base from V and 0 bases from J, with 17 bases between. CDR1 is SGHNT and CDR2 is YYREEE in the germline V gene (reference sequence). CDR3 in DNA: TGTGCCAGCAGCTTGAACTTAGGAGTGTTCGGCTCTGGAAACACCATATATTTT. Translated: CASSLNLGVFGSGNTIYF.

The V call is TRBV4-3, the J call TRBJ1-6; the match to TRBD1 covers 9 bases. The J segment lost 5 bases and the V segment lost 1 base, leaving 3 bases of the junction unmatched. Germline-derived CDR1 and CDR2 are LGHNA and YSLEER. The CDR3 runs 16 residues. CDR3 nucleotide sequence: TGCGCCAGCAGCCAAGCCGGGGACAGGGATAATTCACCCCTCCACTTT. Residues: CASSQAGDRDNSPLHF.

This clone was recorded once. CDR3: CASGLVPGNYEQYF. The CDR3 DNA reads as TGTGCTAGTGGTTTGGTACCGGGAAACTACGAGCAGTACTTC. The V and J genes are TRBV12-5 and TRBJ2-5; TRBD2 is a possible D gene (5 bases). The closer fit of TRBJ2-7 to the DNA end suggests the J call may be wrong. The CDR3 contains 14 residues. Looked up from germline, CDR1 is LGHNT and CDR2 is FRNRAP.

This clone was recorded only once. The rearrangement links TRBV9 to TRBJ2-3; TRBD2 aligns across 7 bases. V shed 1 base, J shed 2 bases, and the junction held 1 base outside the gene matches. Germline V CDR1 and CDR2: SGDLS, YYNGEE. The CDR3 runs 14 residues. The CDR3 DNA is TGTGCCAGCAGCGTACGGGGGGACACAGATACGCAGTATTTT. Its translation is CASSVRGDTDTQYF.

Here the CDR3 reads CAGHRGQSSTEAFF. In DNA, the CDR3 is TGTGCCGGACACAGGGGGCAAAGTAGCACTGAAGCTTTCTTT. J is TRBJ1-1 and V is TRBV5-8; 9 positions agree with TRBD1. This CDR3 contains 14 residues. Germline V CDR1 and CDR2: SGHTS, YDEGEE. Trimming at V came to 10 bases and at J to 4 bases, leaving 11 bases not matched to a gene.

The V and J genes are TRBV6-5 and TRBJ1-2; D remains ambiguous. CDR3 size: 12 residues. The germline V gene has CDR1 MNHEY and CDR2 SVGAGI. The germline V and J ends were trimmed by 7 bases and 8 bases, with 14 bases remaining between them. CDR3 sequence reads: CASTDRLLGYTF. CDR3 DNA: TGTGCCAGCACAGATAGACTTTTGGGCTACACCTTC.